This T cell receptor beta chain came from a study of T cell responses to AZD1222 COVID-19 vaccine (dated by TCRdb to the early 2020s). Background for the entire study: AZD1222 recipients with second doses at about 4 weeks or about 12 weeks were pooled, because spike-specific TCR depth and breadth did not differ between schedules. Trial participants were enrolled into age subgroups of 18-55, 56-69 and 70-plus years, which contained 148, 28 and 57 TCR-sequenced participants, respectively. A total of more than 230 trial participants underwent TCR sequencing, of whom about 200 had received two doses of AZD1222 and about 25 had received two doses of the MenACWY control vaccine.

Broader findings and caveats from the paper: The vaccine-associated CD4 TCRs covered the entire spike protein, and the dominant responses fell in regions 160-218 and 743-854. The 56-69-year group was small, and its depth increase did not reach significance, likely because of low power. Most participants were white British and females outnumbered males, and the authors suggested that clonal diversity may have been underestimated. Spike-specific TCR breadth and depth rose significantly after two AZD1222 doses compared with day 0 and with MenACWY recipients. No day 14 peak-response samples were available, so repertoires were characterized only after the peak T cell response. Nearly half of unique spike-specific TCRs reportedly recognized epitopes outside regions mutated in the B.1.351 and B.1.1.7 variants. Conclusions about previously exposed vaccinees are limited because only 6 or 7 AZD1222 recipients were SARS-CoV-2 seropositive at baseline.

The CDR3 regions of human TCRbeta chains were analyzed by immunosequencing. The study's own analysis went as follows. TCRs in the repertoires were matched against a reference library of SARS-CoV-2-specific TCRs that had been generated with the MIRA antigen-specificity platform. Breadth was defined as the fraction of unique TCRs that were SARS-CoV-2-associated, and depth was defined as the fraction of total T cells that were SARS-CoV-2-associated. Using the MIRA data, each spike-specific TCR was assigned both to the spike region to which the TCR was reactive and to a CD4 or CD8 class. Log10-transformed breadth and depth values were compared by one-way ANOVA with Sidak's multiple comparisons tests. The table was pulled from immuneACCESS by TCRdb, which kept in-frame rearrangements only. Such tables lose some clones; where checked, under half of the loss comes from unresolved V genes, and the rest has no known cause. Clone size and V and J calls were adopted from that table, with D and trimming inferred from the DNA. This sample lists about 200,000 clones; around 94% were detected once. The leading ten clones occupy 1% to 1.5% of the sample.

For CDR1 and CDR2, the germline V gene lists MDHEN and SYDVKM. There are 13 amino acids in the CDR3, from cysteine to phenylalanine inclusive. Only the CDR3 region is kept as DNA, spanning 39 bases read in frame from base 1. The junction carries 9 bases between V and J, which are trimmed by 6 bases and 1 base respectively. For this clone: There is no known antigen for this receptor. Per-base qualities were not stored, and no clone one base away is much larger.

The sample's time point label is to be understood as: baseline before first vaccination. The vaccinee samples were drawn from two UK trials, COV001 and COV002, one of which was a single-blind randomized controlled phase 2/3 trial testing AZD1222 (ChAdOx1 nCoV-19) in healthy adults. For TCRbeta chain sequencing, PBMC samples were collected from trial participants at day 0 and at day 28 after the second dose. The TCR was taken from an adult in good health. The specimen comprised peripheral blood, sampled on day 0 of AZD1222 vaccination. Here the chain combines TRBV28 and TRBJ1-1, and possibly TRBD1, on 6 matching bases. The CDR3 loop reads CASRSTGNTEAFF. The nucleotide sequence is given as TGTGCCAGCAGATCGACAGGGAACACTGAAGCTTTCTTT.